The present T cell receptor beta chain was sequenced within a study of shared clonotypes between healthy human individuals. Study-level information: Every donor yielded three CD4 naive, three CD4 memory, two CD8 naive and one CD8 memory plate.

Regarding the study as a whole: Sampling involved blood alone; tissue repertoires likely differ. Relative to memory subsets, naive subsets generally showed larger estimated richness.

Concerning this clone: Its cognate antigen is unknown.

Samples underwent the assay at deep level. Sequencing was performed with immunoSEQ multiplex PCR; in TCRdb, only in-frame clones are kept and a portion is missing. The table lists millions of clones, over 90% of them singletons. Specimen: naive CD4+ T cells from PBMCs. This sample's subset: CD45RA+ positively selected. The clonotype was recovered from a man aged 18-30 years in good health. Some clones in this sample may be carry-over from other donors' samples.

As DNA, the CDR3 is TGTGCCAGCGATCGCTTATCGAGCTCCTACAATGAGCAGTTCTTC. It encodes CASDRLSSSYNEQFF. The V and J genes are TRBV7-9 and TRBJ2-1, with D uncertain. This CDR3 has 15 residues. CDR1 SEHNR and CDR2 FQNEAQ come from the germline V gene (reference sequence). The V gene lost 8 bases and the J gene lost 0 bases, with 14 bases spanning the gap. Complete variable domain (other parts from reference TRBV7-9 and TRBJ2-1): DTGVSQNPRHKITKRGQNVTFRCDPISEHNRLYWYRQTLGQGPEFLTYFQNEAQLEKSRLLSDRFSAERPKGSFSTLEIQRTEQGDSAMYLCASDRLSSSYNEQFFGPGTRLTVL.